This TCR beta chain was documented in a study of T cells after yellow fever vaccination. In the study overall: Preparation used SMART-Seq v4 Ultra Low Input for the low-cell-number fractions.

TCRdb re-called the 5' RACE reads with MiXCR, one entry per CDR3 protein. In the table there are under 500,000 distinct CDR3 sequences, roughly a sixth of which are singletons. This CDR3 has 13 residues. Unmatched junction bases numbered 5, after V lost 7 bases and J lost 7 bases. Germline lookup yields CDR1 ENHRY and CDR2 SYGVKD. Study results and limitations: The study found a weaker secondary response that peaked faster, day 5 versus 15. Some clonotypes, a small share, were shared between CD4 and CD8 compartments. Post-booster reappearance was seen for most primary-vaccination clones (96% CD4, around 88% CD8).

Worth noting for this clonotype: What it binds is unknown.

The sequencing here drew on PBMCs, taken before the yellow fever booster vaccination. This chain links TRBV10-3 with TRBJ2-1, with 9 positions matching TRBD1. The receptor was isolated from a man younger than 35 who received the YFV17D yellow fever vaccine. CDR3 loop: CAIMPGQGNEQFF. For the CDR3, the DNA is TGTGCCATCATGCCGGGACAGGGTAATGAGCAGTTCTTC.